Listed below are T cell receptor beta chains from one sample, sequenced in a study of beta chain features in type 1 diabetes. This table comes from immunoSEQ multiplex PCR, and its TCRdb copy is limited to in-frame clones, with some not included. The sample holds almost 350,000 clones, roughly a tenth seen once. The sample comprised central memory CD4+ T cells from blood. These receptors were taken from a man aged 25 to 45 with type 1 diabetes. Both conserved end residues are part of each CDR3. The D gene is left open where the match is weak. Expanded clones get a size class; other rows say once, few or many, or leave the size out.

clone size,V gene,D gene,J gene,CDR3 protein,CDR3 DNA
few,TRBV30,TRBD1,TRBJ1-1,CAWARTGRTEAFF,TGTGCCTGGGCCAGGACAGGGAGGACTGAAGCTTTCTTT
few,TRBV28,TRBD1,TRBJ2-7,CASSPPTGADGEQYF,TGTGCCAGCAGTCCTCCAACAGGGGCGGACGGCGAGCAGTACTTC
many,TRBV7-2,.,TRBJ1-5,CASSQLWRNQPQHF,TGTGCCAGCAGCCAGTTGTGGAGAAATCAGCCCCAGCATTTT
few,TRBV29-1,.,TRBJ2-7,CSVLSPALGQYF,TGCAGCGTTTTAAGTCCCGCCCTAGGGCAGTACTTC
.,TRBV7-9,TRBD1,TRBJ2-7,CASSYGQAPSYEQYF,TGTGCCAGCAGCTACGGACAGGCCCCCTCCTACGAGCAGTACTTC
.,TRBV23-1,TRBD2,TRBJ2-7,CASSQGRVGGKQYF,TGCGCCAGCAGCCAAGGGCGGGTCGGGGGGAAGCAGTACTTC
many,TRBV4-3,TRBD2,TRBJ2-1,CASSQGLAGGPPRNEQFF,TGCGCCAGCAGCCAAGGGCTAGCGGGGGGGCCCCCCAGGAATGAGCAGTTCTTC
.,TRBV6-5,.,TRBJ1-1,CASSSGNAAFF,TGTGCCAGCAGCTCAGGCAATGCAGCTTTCTTT
.,TRBV12-5,TRBD1,TRBJ1-5,CASGLARDRGVSNQPQHF,TGTGCTAGTGGTTTGGCCCGGGACAGGGGGGTTAGCAATCAGCCCCAGCATTTT
.,TRBV2,TRBD1,TRBJ1-1,CASSLWGGQGMTEAFF,TGTGCCAGCAGTTTATGGGGAGGACAGGGTATGACTGAAGCTTTCTTT
.,TRBV14,TRBD1,TRBJ2-7,CASSRGQGGPYEQYF,TGTGCCAGCAGCCGAGGACAGGGGGGACCCTACGAGCAGTACTTC
few,TRBV5-1,.,TRBJ2-7,CASSTMDRAYEQYF,TGCGCCAGCAGCACCATGGACAGAGCCTACGAGCAGTACTTC
few,TRBV2,TRBD2,TRBJ2-7,CASSDSREGEQYF,TGTGCCAGCAGTGATAGCAGGGAGGGCGAGCAGTACTTC